This paragraph covers one T cell receptor (beta chain) sequence. No antigen is known for it. The sample belongs to a study of T cell repertoires in cytomegalovirus infection. V was trimmed by 1 base and J by 14 bases, leaving 24 bases between them. Germline CDR1 SNHLY, CDR2 FYNNEI. This CDR3 comprises 17 residues. One entry per CDR3 protein, called by TCRdb with MiXCR from the reads. The sample gives hundreds of thousands of distinct CDR3 sequences, about 42% of which show up once; 40% to 50% is in the top ten. Notes on the study in general: Clonotype analysis showed dominance of the ex vivo response by HLA-C-restricted CMV-specific TCR beta clonotypes.

The receptor's source is a human donor in good health (CMV status not recorded). Some clones in this sample may be carry-over from other donors' samples. The rearrangement joins TRBV2 to TRBJ1-6; D call uncertain. The material was cultured PBMCs, obtained from culture after CMV antigen stimulation. This CDR3 reads CASSEEGGPPIILTLHF. CDR3 bases: TGTGCCAGCAGTGAAGAGGGAGGACCTCCTATAATTTTAACCCTCCACTTT. Filled out from reference TRBV2 and TRBJ1-6, the complete variable domain reads EPEVTQTPSHQVTQMGQEVILRCVPISNHLYFYWYRQILGQKVEFLVSFYNNEISEKSEIFDDQFSVERPDGSNFTLKIRSTKLEDSAMYFCASSEEGGPPIILTLHFGNGTRLTVT.